This TCR beta chain was captured by sequencing in a study of blood T cells in healthy people across ages. Study-wide results and caveats: Whereas aged donors had fewer naive CD4+ cells, long-lived donors had more of them and higher diversity.

This clonotype was counted between two and nine times. Its specificity is not known. A J-beta primer mix and a sample-barcoded 5' primer were used in a second PCR of roughly 6 to 11 cycles. Through a template-switch adaptor with 12 random nucleotides, each cDNA molecule received a tag. MiXCR, applied by TCRdb to the 5' RACE reads, yields one record per CDR3 protein. Of 650,000 to 700,000 distinct CDR3 sequences listed, around 50% are singletons. Germline V CDR1 and CDR2: SGHVS, FQNEAQ. The CDR3 covers 17 residues. V was clipped by 5 bases and J by 4 bases; unmatched bases: 7. Material for sequencing was blood. V usage is TRBV7-8 and J usage is TRBJ2-5, with 16 bases that match TRBD2. The clonotype was recovered from a woman aged 80 or over in good health. CDR3 DNA sequence: TGTGCCAGCAGCCTCGGGACTAGCGGGGGGGCAGGAGAGACCCAGTACTTC. Encoded protein: CASSLGTSGGAGETQYF.